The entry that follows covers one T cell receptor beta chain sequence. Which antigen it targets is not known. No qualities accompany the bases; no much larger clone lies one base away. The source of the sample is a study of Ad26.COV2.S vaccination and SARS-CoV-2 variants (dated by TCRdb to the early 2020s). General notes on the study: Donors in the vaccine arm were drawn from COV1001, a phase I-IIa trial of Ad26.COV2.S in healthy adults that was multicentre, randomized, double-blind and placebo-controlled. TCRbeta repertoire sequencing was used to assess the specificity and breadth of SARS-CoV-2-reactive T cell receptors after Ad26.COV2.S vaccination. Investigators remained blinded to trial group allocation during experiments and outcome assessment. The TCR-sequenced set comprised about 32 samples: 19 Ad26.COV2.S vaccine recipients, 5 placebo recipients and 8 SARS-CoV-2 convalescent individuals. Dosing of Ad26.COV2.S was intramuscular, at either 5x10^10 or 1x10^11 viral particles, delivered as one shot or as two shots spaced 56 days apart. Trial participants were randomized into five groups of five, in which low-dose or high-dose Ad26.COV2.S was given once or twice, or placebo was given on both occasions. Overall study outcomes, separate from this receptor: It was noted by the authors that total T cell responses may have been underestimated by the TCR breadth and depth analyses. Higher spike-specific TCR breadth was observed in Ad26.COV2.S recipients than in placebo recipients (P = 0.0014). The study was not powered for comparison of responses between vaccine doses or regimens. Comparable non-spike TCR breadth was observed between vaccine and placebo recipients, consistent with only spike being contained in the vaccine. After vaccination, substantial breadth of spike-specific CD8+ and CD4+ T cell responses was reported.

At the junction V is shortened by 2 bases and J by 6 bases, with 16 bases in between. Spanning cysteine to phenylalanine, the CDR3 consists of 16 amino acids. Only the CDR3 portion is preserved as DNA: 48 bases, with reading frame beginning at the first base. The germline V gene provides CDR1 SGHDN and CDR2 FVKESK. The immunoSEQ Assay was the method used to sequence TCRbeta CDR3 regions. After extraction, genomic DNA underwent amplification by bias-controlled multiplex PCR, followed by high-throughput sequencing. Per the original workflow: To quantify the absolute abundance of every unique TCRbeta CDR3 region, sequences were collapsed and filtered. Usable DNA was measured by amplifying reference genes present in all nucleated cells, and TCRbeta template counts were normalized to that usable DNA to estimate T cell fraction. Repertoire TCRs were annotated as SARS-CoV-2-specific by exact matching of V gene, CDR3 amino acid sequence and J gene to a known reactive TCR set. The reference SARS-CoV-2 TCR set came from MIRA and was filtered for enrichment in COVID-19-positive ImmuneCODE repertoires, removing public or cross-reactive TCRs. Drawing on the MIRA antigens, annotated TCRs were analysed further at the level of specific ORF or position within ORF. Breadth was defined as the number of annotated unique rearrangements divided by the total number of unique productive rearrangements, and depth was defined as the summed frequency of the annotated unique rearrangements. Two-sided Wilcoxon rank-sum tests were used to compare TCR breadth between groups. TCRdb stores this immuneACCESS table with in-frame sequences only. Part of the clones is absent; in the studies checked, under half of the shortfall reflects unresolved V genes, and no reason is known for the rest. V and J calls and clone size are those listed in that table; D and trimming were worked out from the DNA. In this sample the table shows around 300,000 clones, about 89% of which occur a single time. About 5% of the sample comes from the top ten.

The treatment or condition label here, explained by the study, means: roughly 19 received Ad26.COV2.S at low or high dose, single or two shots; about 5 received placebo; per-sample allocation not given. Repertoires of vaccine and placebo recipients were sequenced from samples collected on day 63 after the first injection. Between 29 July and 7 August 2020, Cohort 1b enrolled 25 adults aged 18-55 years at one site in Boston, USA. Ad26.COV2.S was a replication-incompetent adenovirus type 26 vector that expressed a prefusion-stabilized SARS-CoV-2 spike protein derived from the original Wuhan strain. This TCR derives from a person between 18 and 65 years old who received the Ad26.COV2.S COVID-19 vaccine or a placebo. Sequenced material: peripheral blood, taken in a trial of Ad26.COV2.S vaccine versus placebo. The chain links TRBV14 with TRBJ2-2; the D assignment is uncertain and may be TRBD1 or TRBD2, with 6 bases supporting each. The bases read TGTGCCAGCAGCCAATCTGTCGGGGGCAGATCCGGGGAGCTGTTTTTT. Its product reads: CASSQSVGGRSGELFF.